These T cell receptor beta chains were read from a single sample in a study of T cells in Graves' hyperthyroidism and ophthalmopathy. Using its own MiXCR run on the multiplex PCR reads, TCRdb lists one record per CDR3 protein. The table shows hundreds of thousands of distinct CDR3 sequences, with 18% occurring only once. Sequencing was done on a sample of blood. The receptors shown here come from a woman in her fifties or sixties with Graves' hyperthyroidism that later progressed to Graves' ophthalmopathy. Both conserved end residues are part of each CDR3. Fields, in order: J gene, V gene, clone size, D gene, CDR3 DNA, CDR3 protein. D genes are given only for firm matches. The size entry is marked missing in some rows and otherwise reads once, few, many or a size class.

TRBJ1-5 | TRBV3-1 | many | TRBD1 | TGTGCCAGCAGCCCGACAGGGACTCACCAGCCCCAGCATTTT | CASSPTGTHQPQHF
TRBJ1-2 | TRBV10-3 | many | - | TGTGCCATCAGTGCCGGGGAAGTCTTTGGCTACACCTTC | CAISAGEVFGYTF
TRBJ1-2 | TRBV12-3/TRBV12-4 | few | TRBD1 | TGTGCCAGCAGTTCCATCGCAGGGGGCGCGGATGGCTACACCTTC | CASSSIAGGADGYTF
TRBJ2-2 | TRBV25-1 | - | - | TGTGCCAGCACTGAATTCCCCCCTGAGAGGAGCACCGGGGAGCTGTTTTTT | CASTEFPPERSTGELFF
TRBJ1-2 | TRBV19 | - | - | TGTGCCAGTAGTGGGGGCGGCGGAACTAACTATGGCTACACCTTC | CASSGGGGTNYGYTF
TRBJ2-1 | TRBV6-1 | few | - | TGTGCCAGCAGCTTTACGGGGGGGGCAGGGGGGTACAATGAGCAGTTCTTC | CASSFTGGAGGYNEQFF
TRBJ2-2 | TRBV19 | - | TRBD2 | TGTGCCAGTGTTAGCGGGGGTAACACCGGGGAGCTGTTTTTT | CASVSGGNTGELFF
TRBJ1-2 | TRBV11-2 | many | - | TGTGCCAGCAGCCCCGAGTCGTGGGCGAGGACCTTC | CASSPESWARTF
TRBJ2-7 | TRBV2 | few | - | TGTGCCAGCAGTGATGTTGGTGGGAACCTCTACGAGCAGTACTTC | CASSDVGGNLYEQYF
TRBJ2-2 | TRBV25-1 | - | - | TGTGCCAGCAGTGCCGACACTGCCAACACCGGGGAGCTGTTTTTT | CASSADTANTGELFF
TRBJ2-1 | TRBV7-9 | many | TRBD2 | TGTGCCAGCGTGATTAGGGGGACTAGCGCCTACAATGAGCAGTTCTTC | CASVIRGTSAYNEQFF
TRBJ1-1 | TRBV6-1 | few | - | TGTGCCACCCGTGGCCCGAACACTGAAGCTTTCTTT | CATRGPNTEAFF
TRBJ1-6 | TRBV7-9 | - | - | TGTGCCAGCAGCTCCGACCAAGGTTCACCCCTCCACTTT | CASSSDQGSPLHF
TRBJ2-1 | TRBV13 | many | - | TGTGCCAGCAGCTCACCCCCGAACGAGCAGTTCTTC | CASSSPPNEQFF
TRBJ2-3 | TRBV5-1 | few | - | TGCGCCAGCAGCTCCTGGAGAGACCGCACAGATACGCAGTATTTT | CASSSWRDRTDTQYF
TRBJ1-6 | TRBV9 | once | - | TGTGCCAGCAGCGATGACGGGGCAGGGGTAGGCTCACCCCTCCACTTT | CASSDDGAGVGSPLHF